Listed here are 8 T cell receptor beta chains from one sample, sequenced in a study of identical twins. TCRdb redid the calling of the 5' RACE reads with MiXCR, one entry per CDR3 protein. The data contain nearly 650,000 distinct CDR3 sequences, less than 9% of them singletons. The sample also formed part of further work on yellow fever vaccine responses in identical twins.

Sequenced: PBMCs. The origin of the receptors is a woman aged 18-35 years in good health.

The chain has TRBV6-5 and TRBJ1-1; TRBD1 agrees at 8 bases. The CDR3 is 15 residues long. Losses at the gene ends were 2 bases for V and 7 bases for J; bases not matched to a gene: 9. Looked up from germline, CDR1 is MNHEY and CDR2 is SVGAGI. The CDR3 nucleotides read TGTGCCAGCAGTTACCAACAGGGGGAAACTTTTGAAGCTTTCTTT. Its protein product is CASSYQQGETFEAFF.

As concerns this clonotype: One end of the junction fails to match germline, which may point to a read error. The CDR3 nucleotides read TGTGCCAGCACCTTACGACTAGACACTAGCACAGATAAGCAGTATTTT. Its protein is CASTLRLDTSTDKQYF. The J gene is TRBJ2-3, the V gene TRBV6-1; TRBD2 might be the D (6 bases). From germline, CDR1 is MNHNS and CDR2 SASEGT. The CDR3 sequence is 16 residues long.

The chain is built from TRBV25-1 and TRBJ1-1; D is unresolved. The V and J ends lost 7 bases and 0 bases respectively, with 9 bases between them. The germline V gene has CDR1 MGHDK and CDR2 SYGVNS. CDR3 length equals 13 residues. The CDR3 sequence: CASNNAVNTEAFF. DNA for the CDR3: TGTGCCAGCAACAATGCTGTGAACACTGAAGCTTTCTTT.

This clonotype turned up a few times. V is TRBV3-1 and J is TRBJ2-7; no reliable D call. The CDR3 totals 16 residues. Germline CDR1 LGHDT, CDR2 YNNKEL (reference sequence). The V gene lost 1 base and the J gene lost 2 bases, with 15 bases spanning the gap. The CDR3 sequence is CASSQAGPRPTYEQYF. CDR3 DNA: TGTGCCAGCAGCCAAGCCGGGCCCCGGCCGACCTACGAGCAGTACTTC.

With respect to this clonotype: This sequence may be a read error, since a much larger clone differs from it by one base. CDR3 in DNA: TGTGCCATCAGTGAGAGCGGGGACTCCTACAATGTGCAGTTCTTC. It is translated as CAISESGDSYNVQFF. This rearrangement joins TRBV10-3 to TRBJ2-1, with 7 bases matching TRBD2. Germline V lookup: CDR1 ENHRY, CDR2 SYGVKD. The CDR3 length is 15 residues.

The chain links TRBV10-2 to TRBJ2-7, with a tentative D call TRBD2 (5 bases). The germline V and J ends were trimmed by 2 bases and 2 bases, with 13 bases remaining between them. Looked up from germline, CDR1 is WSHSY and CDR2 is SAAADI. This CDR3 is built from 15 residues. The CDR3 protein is CASSEPRTPTYEQYF. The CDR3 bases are TGCGCCAGCAGTGAGCCTAGGACTCCGACCTACGAGCAGTACTTC.

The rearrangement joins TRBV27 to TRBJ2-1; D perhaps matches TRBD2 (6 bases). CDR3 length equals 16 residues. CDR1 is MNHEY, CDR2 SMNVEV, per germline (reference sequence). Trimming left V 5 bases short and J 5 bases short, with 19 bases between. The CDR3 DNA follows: TGTGCCAGCAGTCCTCGCCCACTACTAGCTGACAATGAGCAGTTCTTC. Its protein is CASSPRPLLADNEQFF.

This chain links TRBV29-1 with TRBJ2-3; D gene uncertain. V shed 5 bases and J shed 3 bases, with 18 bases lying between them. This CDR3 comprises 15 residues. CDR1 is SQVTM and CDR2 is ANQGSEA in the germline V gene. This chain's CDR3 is CSVLQPKDGTDTQYF. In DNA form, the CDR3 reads TGCAGCGTTCTTCAGCCAAAGGACGGGACAGATACGCAGTATTTT.